This note documents a single TCR beta chain sequence. This table comes from immunoSEQ multiplex PCR, and its TCRdb copy is limited to in-frame clones, with some not included. This sample carries around 29,000 clones, about 95% of them seen once, and the ten largest clones take under 0.2%. The sample originates from a study of regulatory and conventional T cells in RAG deficiency. Trimming left V 3 bases short and J 1 base short, with 10 bases between. The germline gives CDR1 MDHEN, CDR2 SYDVKM. The CDR3 is 15 residues long. The sorted conventional CD4+ T cells were CD25-low and CD127-high, with genomic DNA sequenced. In addition, the sample was reused for a study of regulatory T cells. That study adds: The PCR used 52 TRBV and 13 TRBJ primers.

The sample comprised CD25- CD4+ T cells sorted from blood. The chain links TRBV28 to TRBJ1-5; D uncertain. This TCR came from a human donor in good health. The CDR3 protein is CASSLTRMSNQPQHF. CDR3 DNA: TGTGCCAGCAGTTTGACTAGAATGAGCAATCAGCCCCAGCATTTT.